This T cell receptor (beta chain) was sequenced in a study of identical twins. TCRdb itself ran the 5' RACE reads through MiXCR, one entry per CDR3 protein. This table holds 450,000 or so distinct CDR3 sequences, 14% found once. The CDR3 length is 16 residues. V was clipped by 0 bases and J by 5 bases; unmatched bases: 6. Germline-derived CDR1 and CDR2 are MNHNS and SASEGT. The data also belong to a second study, concerning yellow fever vaccine responses in identical twins.

This chain links TRBV6-1 with TRBJ2-2, with TRBD2 identical over 7 bases. The receptor's source is a woman aged 18-35 years in good health. Input material: CD4+ T cells sorted from blood. The CDR3 DNA sequence: TGTGCCAGCAGTGAAGCGGGGGGGACTGCGACCGGGGAGCTGTTTTTT. This encodes CASSEAGGTATGELFF.